The TCR beta chain described here comes from a study of blood T cell repertoires in COVID-19. Across the whole study: Acute and convalescent COVID-19 samples came from the United States, Italy and Spain.

Only in-frame clones appear in the TCRdb table, and some are missing; sequencing was by immunoSEQ multiplex PCR. The table has over 80,000 clones, 90% to 95% seen once. This clone was detected only once. V gave up 7 bases and J gave up 5 bases; unmatched junction bases: 8. Germline values: CDR1 LNHDA, CDR2 SQIVND (reference sequence). There are 14 residues in the CDR3. The chain links TRBV19 to TRBJ2-5, with 9 bases matching TRBD1. Sequenced: peripheral blood. This receptor was identified in a human donor with active COVID-19. The donor label of this sample is uncertain. CDR3 in amino acids: CASTPDRGWETQYF. CDR3 coding DNA: TGTGCCAGTACCCCGGACAGGGGTTGGGAGACCCAGTACTTC.